The 5 T cell receptor beta chains given below trace back to one sample, sequenced in a study of cytomegalovirus exposure and HLA in healthy donors (dated by TCRdb to the late 2010s). The protocol used for the library was the immunoSEQ multiplex PCR assay. A mixture of 60 forward primers for TCR Vbeta segments and 13 reverse primers for TCR Jbeta segments was used in the multiplex PCR. Held by TCRdb, this immuneACCESS table contains in-frame sequences only and omits some clones. Under half of the omission traces to an unresolved V gene where checked; the cause of the rest is unknown. For this sample the table gives some 130,000 clones, of which 70% to 85% were detected only once. The top ten clones comprise approximately 1.2% of the sample. What was sequenced was PBMCs. These receptors were taken from a boy between 10 and 17 years old in good health and CMV-seronegative.

The V gene is TRBV7-9, the J gene TRBJ1-5, with D perhaps TRBD1 (5 bases). Germline-derived CDR1 and CDR2 are SEHNR and FQNEAQ (reference sequence). The CDR3 covers 16 residues. Trimming shortened V by 0 bases and J by 1 base, and 10 bases separated the two germline ends. For the CDR3, the DNA is TGTGCCAGCAGCTTAGCCCAAAGGGGCAGCAATCAGCCCCAGCATTTT. This translates into CASSLAQRGSNQPQHF.

Comments on this clone: The CDR3 end shows no conserved phenylalanine or tryptophan, and so a read error is likely. This sequence joins TRBV5-6 and TRBJ1-2; D gene unclear. The CDR3 length is 13 residues. Germline values: CDR1 SGHDT, CDR2 YYEEEE. V gave up 0 bases and J gave up 2 bases, with 5 bases separating them. The CDR3 here is CASSLDGNYGYTS. CDR3 nucleotides: TGTGCCAGCAGCTTGGACGGGAACTATGGCTACACCTCC.

V gene TRBV30 combines with J gene TRBJ2-7; D gene uncertain. CDR1 GTSNPN and CDR2 SVGIG come from the germline V gene (reference sequence). This CDR3 is 15 amino acids long. The V end was cut by 0 bases, the J end by 6 bases, with 18 bases between. The CDR3 loop is CAWSVLGSRPLEQYF. For the CDR3, the DNA is TGTGCCTGGAGTGTACTTGGTAGCAGACCCCTCGAGCAGTACTTC.

The chain couples TRBV4-1 to TRBJ1-5, with TRBD1 as a possible D gene (6 bases). CDR1 MGHRA and CDR2 YSYEKL come from the germline V gene. This CDR3 region has 14 residues. Trimming removed 0 bases from V and 7 bases from J, with 10 bases in between. The CDR3 loop reads CASSQDSGGQPQHF. CDR3 nucleotide sequence: TGCGCCAGCAGCCAAGATTCGGGGGGCCAGCCCCAGCATTTT.

The chain carries TRBV7-8 and TRBJ1-1, with a weak D call TRBD1 (5 bases). The CDR3 runs 15 residues. Trimming removed 5 bases at V and 5 bases at J, with 18 bases between. The germline gives CDR1 SGHVS, CDR2 FQNEAQ. CDR3 sequence (DNA): TGTGCCAGCAGCCTAACCGATCGGGGGAGTACTGAAGCTTTCTTT. Translated: CASSLTDRGSTEAFF.